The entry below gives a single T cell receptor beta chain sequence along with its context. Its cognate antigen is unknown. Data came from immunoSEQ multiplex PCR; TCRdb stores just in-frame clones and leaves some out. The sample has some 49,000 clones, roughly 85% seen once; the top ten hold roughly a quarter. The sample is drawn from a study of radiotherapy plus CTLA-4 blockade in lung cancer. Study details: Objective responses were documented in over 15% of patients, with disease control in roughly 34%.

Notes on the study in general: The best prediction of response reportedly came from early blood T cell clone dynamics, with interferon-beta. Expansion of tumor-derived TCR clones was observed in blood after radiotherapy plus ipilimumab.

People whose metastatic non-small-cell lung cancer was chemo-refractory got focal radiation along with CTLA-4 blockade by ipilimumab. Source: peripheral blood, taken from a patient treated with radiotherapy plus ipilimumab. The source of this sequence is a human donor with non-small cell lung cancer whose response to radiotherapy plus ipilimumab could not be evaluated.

CDR3 sequence reads: CASSPGSEKLFF. The CDR3 bases are TGTGCCAGCAGCCCCGGGTCTGAAAAACTGTTTTTT. The J gene is TRBJ1-4, the V gene TRBV28; D not certain. V was cut by 6 bases and J by 7 bases, with 9 bases left in between. Germline V lookup: CDR1 MDHEN, CDR2 SYDVKM. The CDR3 has 12 residues.